Listed below are T cell receptor beta chains from one sample, sequenced in a study of T cell changes during pregnancy in multiple sclerosis. Sequencing was performed with immunoSEQ multiplex PCR; in TCRdb, only in-frame clones are kept and a portion is missing. The top ten clones hold under 2% of a sample with just over 90,000 clones, around 92% of them seen once. The sample was peripheral blood, taken after pregnancy. The receptors stem from a female donor in good health, enrolled as a control in a pregnancy study. Each CDR3 is given with its conserved first and last residue.

J gene	V gene	CDR3 protein
TRBJ2-3	TRBV28	CASSTTGGKGTQYF
TRBJ1-5	TRBV28	CASSGPGRTAYNQPQHF
TRBJ2-1	TRBV4-3	CASSQDRNRNNEQFF
TRBJ2-7	TRBV28	CASSLSHTGTSHYEQYF
TRBJ1-3	TRBV7-8	CASSSPRDRRGNTIYF
TRBJ1-4	TRBV27	CASSGLSAGTNEKLFF
TRBJ1-2	TRBV5-6	CASSFGTAYGYTF
TRBJ1-6	TRBV9	CASSVEVGRGNSPLHF
TRBJ2-1	TRBV15	CATSETRDSTYNEQFF
TRBJ2-2	TRBV7-9	CASSFSGGLTGELFF
TRBJ1-1	TRBV14	CASSQPGMNTEAFF
TRBJ2-3	TRBV5-5	CASSKEITGRTDTQYF
TRBJ1-1	TRBV18	CASSLQGRDTEAFF
TRBJ2-1	TRBV13	CASSLSGPAEYEQFF
TRBJ2-5	TRBV7-8	CASSSTSGQETQYF
TRBJ2-1	TRBV28	CASETSGGNNEQFF
TRBJ1-1	TRBV27	CASGVDRGLFLNTEAFF
TRBJ2-7	TRBV27	CASSPGQGGGEQYF
TRBJ2-2	TRBV30	CAWVAPIAGTGELFF
TRBJ2-7	TRBV7-9	CASSLRAGAGNEQYF
TRBJ2-2	TRBV11-3	CASSLGASGELFF
TRBJ1-5	TRBV7-8	CASSRGAQGNQPQHF
TRBJ2-1	TRBV7-2	CASSPTPGTVNEQFF
TRBJ2-2	TRBV7-7	CASSEDYDNTGELFF
TRBJ1-1	TRBV7-6	CASSAETGLNTEAFF
TRBJ1-5	TRBV4-1	CASSPGQGNQPQHF
TRBJ1-5	TRBV25-1	CASSADRVQPQHF
TRBJ2-5	TRBV28	CASSLQGEETQYF
TRBJ2-1	TRBV7-9	CASSSGAGQEQFF
TRBJ1-5	TRBV28	CASRSAGGTRNQPQHF
TRBJ2-3	TRBV19	CASNRQGPGTDTQYF
TRBJ2-6	TRBV19	CASSIAGTGIVSGANVLTF
TRBJ2-1	TRBV18	CASSPGGGNSEQFF
TRBJ1-5	TRBV29-1	CSVREGNQPQHF
TRBJ1-6	TRBV5-1	CASSSGQRNSPLHF
TRBJ2-7	TRBV7-9	CADEKLAGGNEQYF
TRBJ2-1	TRBV20-1	CSASWLDEQFF
TRBJ2-3	TRBV27	CASRNRGLDTQYF
TRBJ2-6	TRBV7-2	CASSWSRGGANVLTF
TRBJ2-1	TRBV27	CASSLSRGEINNEQFF
TRBJ2-1	TRBV19	CASSGRGSYEQFF
TRBJ1-1	TRBV5-6	CASSLGGLNTEAFF
TRBJ1-1	TRBV27	CASKVRGENTEAFF
TRBJ2-1	TRBV28	CASSLLGGGYNEQFF
TRBJ1-1	TRBV7-9	CASSFLNTEAFF
TRBJ2-2	TRBV7-3	CASSAGGSTGELFF
TRBJ1-2	TRBV7-6	CASSTGTGVGYTF
TRBJ1-1	TRBV2	CASSNTEAFF
TRBJ1-5	TRBV27	CASSLTADQPQHF
TRBJ2-1	TRBV9	CASSVEWGLYNEQFF
TRBJ1-1	TRBV30	CAWSPGLGNTEAFF
TRBJ1-3	TRBV27	CASSISGSPGGNTIYF
TRBJ2-1	TRBV7-9	CASRGGTSGYNEQFF
TRBJ1-1	TRBV5-1	CASSSLTTRTDTEAFF